These 26 T cell receptor beta chains came from one sample sequenced in a study of technical replicates of blood from a few donors. Sequencing was performed with immunoSEQ multiplex PCR; in TCRdb, only in-frame clones are kept and a portion is missing. The data hold 60,000 to 90,000 clones, with approximately 96% observed a single time. Sequenced sample: T cells isolated from PBMCs. All receptors derive from a human donor in good health.

V gene TRBV6-5 combines with J gene TRBJ1-2; D not resolved. V lost 3 bases to trimming and J lost 8 bases, with 13 bases between them. This CDR3 comprises 13 residues. The V gene's germline CDR1 is MNHEY and CDR2 SVGAGI. For the CDR3, the DNA is TGTGCCAGCAGTTATGAGGGTCGTCGCGGCTACACCTTC. As protein: CASSYEGRRGYTF.

The chain couples TRBV18 to TRBJ2-7; the D gene is possibly TRBD2 (5 bases). CDR1 is KGHSH and CDR2 is LQKENI in the germline V gene. Trimming pared 1 base from V and 2 bases from J, leaving 12 bases between. This CDR3 is built from 15 residues. CDR3: CASSPQGGGTYEQYF. As DNA, the CDR3 is TGTGCCAGCTCACCACAAGGAGGTGGTACCTACGAGCAGTACTTC.

The V call is TRBV7-2, the J call TRBJ1-1; TRBD1 aligns across 12 bases. Looked up from germline, CDR1 is SGHTA and CDR2 is FQGNSA. This CDR3 contains 16 residues. Losses at the gene ends were 5 bases for V and 1 base for J; bases not matched to a gene: 5. Here the CDR3 reads CASSLGTGGRNTEAFF. Written as DNA, the CDR3 is TGTGCCAGCAGCCTCGGGACAGGGGGCCGGAACACTGAAGCTTTCTTT.

The V and J genes are TRBV15 and TRBJ1-1, with D unresolved. The V gene lost 2 bases and the J gene lost 5 bases, with 9 bases spanning the gap. Germline lookup yields CDR1 LNHNV and CDR2 YYDKDF (reference sequence). The CDR3 extends over 13 amino acids. The CDR3 here is CATSRTGGTEAFF. The DNA of the CDR3 is TGTGCCACCAGCAGAACCGGAGGGACTGAAGCTTTCTTT.

This chain connects TRBV2 to TRBJ2-3; 13 bases fit TRBD2. Germline assignment: CDR1 SNHLY and CDR2 FYNNEI. This CDR3 is 21 amino acids long. After removal of 0 bases from V and 4 bases from J, the junction contained 16 bases not matched to a gene. The CDR3 protein is CASSEAEGLAGVIPYSDTQYF. CDR3 DNA: TGTGCCAGCAGTGAAGCAGAAGGACTAGCGGGAGTGATCCCGTATTCAGATACGCAGTATTTT.

This rearrangement joins TRBV6-5 to TRBJ1-4; D remains unclear. The CDR3 covers 13 residues. V was cut by 4 bases and J by 4 bases, with 7 bases left in between. Germline CDR1 MNHEY, CDR2 SVGAGI. The chain's CDR3 is CASSLSNNEKLFF. CDR3 coding DNA: TGTGCCAGCAGTTTGTCAAATAATGAAAAACTGTTTTTT.

The chain couples TRBV12-5 to TRBJ2-5, with 11 bases matching TRBD2. CDR1 LGHNT and CDR2 FRNRAP come from the germline V gene. The CDR3 length is 16 residues. With V trimmed by 1 base and J by 4 bases, 5 bases remained unmatched. The CDR3 DNA reads TGTGCTAGTGGTTTGGGACTAGCGGGAAAGCGAGAGACCCAGTACTTC. Translating it yields CASGLGLAGKRETQYF.

This chain joins TRBV4-3 and TRBJ2-7; TRBD2 is a possible D gene (5 bases). The length of the CDR3 is 14 residues. Germline loops: CDR1 LGHNA, CDR2 YSLEER. Deletions cut 1 base from V and 6 bases from J, with 13 bases between. In nucleotides, the CDR3 is TGCGCCAGCAGCCAAGGCGGGCGGTCAGGCGAGCAGTACTTC. This encodes CASSQGGRSGEQYF.

The V and J genes are TRBV5-1 and TRBJ2-1; no definite D call. This CDR3 spans 14 amino acids. Germline CDR1 is SGHRS and CDR2 is YFSETQ. V lost 0 bases and J 6 bases, leaving 10 bases between the germline ends. CDR3 nucleotides: TGCGCCAGCAGCTTGGGAACCCTACGCAATGAGCAGTTCTTC. The encoded protein is CASSLGTLRNEQFF.

This chain uses TRBV7-2 with TRBJ1-1, with 7 bases lining up with TRBD1. The trim removed 4 bases at V and 0 bases at J, leaving 5 bases unmatched. CDR1 SGHTA and CDR2 FQGNSA come from the germline V gene. The CDR3 has 15 amino acids. CDR3 residues: CASSYRQGLNTEAFF. CDR3 DNA sequence: TGTGCCAGCAGCTACAGACAGGGATTGAACACTGAAGCTTTCTTT.

The chain uses TRBV27 and TRBJ2-7, with D maybe TRBD2 (6 bases). The CDR3 runs 12 residues. Germline CDR1 and CDR2: MNHEY and SMNVEV (reference sequence). Trimming took off 3 bases at V and 4 bases at J, with 7 bases between the two ends. CDR3 in DNA: TGTGCCAGCAGTTTCGGAGGGTACGAGCAGTACTTC. Protein product: CASSFGGYEQYF.

The chain joins TRBV19 to TRBJ1-3; the D gene is possibly TRBD1 (6 bases). V lost 5 bases and J lost 7, with 21 bases in between. CDR1 and CDR2 (germline): LNHDA, SQIVND (reference sequence). The CDR3 is made up of 16 amino acids. The CDR3 spells CASSLAGTTKFNTIYF. The DNA of the CDR3 is TGTGCCAGTAGTCTAGCCGGGACAACTAAATTCAACACCATATATTTT.

The CDR3 DNA is TGTGCCAGCAGCTTAATTCCGCTGAGCTCCTACAATGAGCAGTTCTTC. Encoded protein: CASSLIPLSSYNEQFF. The gene calls are TRBV11-2 and TRBJ2-1; D gene uncertain. Germline V lookup: CDR1 SGHAT, CDR2 FQNNGV. Between the trimmed V and J ends, which lost 2 bases and 0 bases, there was a span of 11 bases. The length of the CDR3 is 16 residues.

This clone has just one count. The chain recombines TRBV19 with TRBJ2-7, with D perhaps TRBD2 (5 bases). V shed 6 bases and J shed 6 bases, with 18 bases lying between them. The CDR3 covers 14 residues. CDR1 and CDR2 (germline): LNHDA, SQIVND (reference sequence). The DNA of the CDR3 is TGTGCCAGTAGCTTTACTGAGGGCAGAGGCGAGCAGTACTTC. Residues: CASSFTEGRGEQYF.

This sequence joins TRBV7-8 and TRBJ2-5, with D maybe TRBD2 (6 bases). Germline V gene data show CDR1 as SGHVS and CDR2 as FQNEAQ. V was pared by 5 bases and J by 1 base, with 8 bases between. The CDR3 length is 13 residues. CDR3 in amino acids: CASSRDFQETQYF. The CDR3 coding sequence is TGTGCCAGCAGCCGGGACTTCCAAGAGACCCAGTACTTC.

The CDR3 sequence is CASSLLQRGYEQYF. In nucleotides, the CDR3 is TGTGCCAGCAGTCTCCTCCAGAGAGGCTACGAGCAGTACTTC. The genes are TRBV7-9 and TRBJ2-7; D gene ambiguous. The V end was cut by 6 bases, the J end by 3 bases, with 15 bases between. The CDR3 extends over 14 amino acids. Germline assignment: CDR1 SEHNR and CDR2 FQNEAQ (reference sequence).

This clone was seen just once. The CDR3 loop reads CASSLSGQMPGMGEKLFF. The DNA for the CDR3 is TGTGCCAGCAGTTTATCTGGCCAAATGCCCGGGATGGGTGAAAAACTGTTTTTT. This chain joins TRBV27 and TRBJ1-4; D unresolved. Trimming pared 0 bases from V and 7 bases from J, leaving 21 bases between. The germline V gene encodes CDR1 MNHEY and CDR2 SMNVEV (reference sequence). The CDR3 totals 18 residues.

The chain recombines TRBV6-1 with TRBJ2-1, with TRBD2 identical over 7 bases. V shed 8 bases and J 1 base; nucleotides not matched to a gene: 5. Germline V lookup: CDR1 MNHNS, CDR2 SASEGT. This CDR3 contains 14 residues. The CDR3 sequence: CASRPGLSYNEQFF. In DNA form, the CDR3 reads TGTGCCAGCCGCCCGGGACTATCCTACAATGAGCAGTTCTTC.

The gene calls are TRBV27 and TRBJ2-7; a weak D match, TRBD1 (5 bases). V lost 6 bases to trimming and J lost 3 bases, with 6 bases between them. Germline CDR1 and CDR2: MNHEY and SMNVEV (reference sequence). This CDR3 region has 11 residues. CDR3 amino acids: CASSQGYEQYF. Written as DNA, the CDR3 is TGTGCCAGCAGCCAGGGCTACGAGCAGTACTTC.

J is TRBJ2-3 and V is TRBV7-2; TRBD2 might be the D (6 bases). This CDR3 has 15 residues. Germline values: CDR1 SGHTA, CDR2 FQGNSA. The germline V and J ends were trimmed by 5 bases and 4 bases, with 16 bases remaining between them. CDR3 residues: CASSLGLSWADTQYF. In DNA, the CDR3 is TGTGCCAGCAGCCTGGGACTTTCCTGGGCAGATACGCAGTATTTT. The full variable domain, rest sourced from reference TRBV7-2 and TRBJ2-3, is GAGVSQSPSNKVTEKGKDVELRCDPISGHTALYWYRQSLGQGLEFLIYFQGNSAPDKSGLPSDRFSAERTGGSVSTLTIQRTQQEDSAVYLCASSLGLSWADTQYFGPGTRLTVL.

In this sample, this clone turned up once. This rearrangement joins TRBV30 to TRBJ1-1; D not resolved. Deletions cut 3 bases from V and 3 bases from J, with 23 bases between. The V gene's germline CDR1 is GTSNPN and CDR2 SVGIG (reference sequence). The CDR3 spans 17 residues. The CDR3 loop reads CAWRKEGSRYRDTEAFF. Written as DNA, the CDR3 is TGTGCCTGGAGGAAGGAGGGAAGCCGATACCGGGACACTGAAGCTTTCTTT.

The V and J genes are TRBV11-2 and TRBJ2-2; possible D gene TRBD2, 6 bases. Looked up from germline, CDR1 is SGHAT and CDR2 is FQNNGV. This CDR3 spans 15 amino acids. V was cut by 1 base and J by 2 bases, with 8 bases left in between. The CDR3 is CASSLVGGNTGELFF. As DNA, the CDR3 is TGTGCCAGCAGCTTAGTGGGAGGAAACACCGGGGAGCTGTTTTTT.

The gene calls are TRBV20-1 and TRBJ2-7; no definite D call. Trimming took off 0 bases at V and 7 bases at J, with 7 bases between the two ends. Germline CDR1 and CDR2: DFQATT and SNEGSKA (reference sequence). The CDR3 is 11 residues long. As DNA, the CDR3 is TGCAGTGCTAGAGATATTAGTGAGCAGTACTTC. It encodes CSARDISEQYF.

This rearrangement joins TRBV28 to TRBJ2-5; 10 bases agree with TRBD2. CDR3 length: 15 residues. Per the germline V gene, CDR1 is MDHEN and CDR2 is SYDVKM. V was clipped by 7 bases and J by 2 bases; unmatched bases: 7. The CDR3 region has the DNA TGTGCCAGCACCCAGGCACTAGCGGGACAAGAGACCCAGTACTTC. Translation: CASTQALAGQETQYF.

The V gene is TRBV20-1, the J gene TRBJ2-7, with D perhaps TRBD1 (6 bases). Between the trimmed V and J ends, which lost 1 base and 13 bases, there was a span of 14 bases. The germline CDR1 and CDR2 sequences are DFQATT and SNEGSKA (reference sequence). This CDR3 contains 11 residues. In nucleotides, the CDR3 is TGCAGTGCTAGAGCGACAGGTCAACTCTACTTC. It yields the protein CSARATGQLYF.

This chain uses TRBV29-1 with TRBJ2-3, with 7 bases fitting TRBD2. From germline, CDR1 is SQVTM and CDR2 ANQGSEA. The trim removed 6 bases at V and 1 base at J, leaving 4 bases unmatched. CDR3 length: 13 residues. CDR3 nucleotides: TGCAGCGTCTCTCGGGGGGGCACAGATACGCAGTATTTT. Translating it yields CSVSRGGTDTQYF.